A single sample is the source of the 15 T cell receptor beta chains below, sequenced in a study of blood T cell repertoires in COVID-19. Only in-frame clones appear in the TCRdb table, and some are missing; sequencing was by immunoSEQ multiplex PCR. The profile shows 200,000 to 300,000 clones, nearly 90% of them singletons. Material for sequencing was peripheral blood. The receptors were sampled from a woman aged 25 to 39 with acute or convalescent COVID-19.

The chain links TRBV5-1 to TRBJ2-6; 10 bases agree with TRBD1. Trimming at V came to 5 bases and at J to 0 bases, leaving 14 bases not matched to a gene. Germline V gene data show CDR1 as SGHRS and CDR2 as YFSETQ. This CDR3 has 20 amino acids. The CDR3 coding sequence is TGCGCCAGCAGTCCCTGGACAGGGGGAAGTGCTCTCTCTGGGGCCAACGTCCTGACTTTC. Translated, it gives CASSPWTGGSALSGANVLTF.

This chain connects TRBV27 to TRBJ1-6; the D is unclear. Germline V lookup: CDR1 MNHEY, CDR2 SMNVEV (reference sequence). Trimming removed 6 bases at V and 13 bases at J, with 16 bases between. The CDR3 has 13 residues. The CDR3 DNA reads TGTGCCAGCAGACTATCCTCAGTTGGGCCCCTCCACTTT. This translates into CASRLSSVGPLHF.

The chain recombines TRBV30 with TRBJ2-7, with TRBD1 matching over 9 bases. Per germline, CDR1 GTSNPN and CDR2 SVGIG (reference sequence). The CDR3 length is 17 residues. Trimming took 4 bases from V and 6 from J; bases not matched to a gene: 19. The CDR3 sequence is CAWTKSRGTGFVGEQYF. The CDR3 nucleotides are TGTGCCTGGACCAAATCCCGAGGGACAGGGTTCGTAGGCGAGCAGTACTTC.

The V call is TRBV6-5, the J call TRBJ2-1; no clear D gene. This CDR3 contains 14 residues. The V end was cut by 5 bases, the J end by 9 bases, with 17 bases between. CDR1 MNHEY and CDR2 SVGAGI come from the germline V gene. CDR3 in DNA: TGTGCCAGCAGTCTCCGGTTAAAAGCCACTGAGCAGTTCTTC. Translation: CASSLRLKATEQFF.

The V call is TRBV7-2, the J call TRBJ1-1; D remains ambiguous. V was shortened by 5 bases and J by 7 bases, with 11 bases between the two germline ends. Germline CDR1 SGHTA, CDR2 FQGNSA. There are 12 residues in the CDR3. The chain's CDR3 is CASSPRSFEAFF. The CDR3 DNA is TGTGCCAGCAGCCCGAGGTCATTTGAAGCTTTCTTT.

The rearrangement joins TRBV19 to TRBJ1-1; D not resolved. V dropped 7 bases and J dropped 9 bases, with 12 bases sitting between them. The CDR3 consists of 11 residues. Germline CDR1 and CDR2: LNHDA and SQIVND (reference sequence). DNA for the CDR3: TGTGCCAGTAATCTCAACTACCAAGCTTTCTTT. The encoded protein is CASNLNYQAFF.

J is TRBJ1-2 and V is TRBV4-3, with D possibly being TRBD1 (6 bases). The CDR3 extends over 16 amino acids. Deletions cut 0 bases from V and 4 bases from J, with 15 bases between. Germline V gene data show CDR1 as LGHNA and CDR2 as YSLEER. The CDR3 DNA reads TGCGCCAGCAGCCAAGATACGGGGGGCCTCTCCTATGGCTACACCTTC. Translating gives CASSQDTGGLSYGYTF.

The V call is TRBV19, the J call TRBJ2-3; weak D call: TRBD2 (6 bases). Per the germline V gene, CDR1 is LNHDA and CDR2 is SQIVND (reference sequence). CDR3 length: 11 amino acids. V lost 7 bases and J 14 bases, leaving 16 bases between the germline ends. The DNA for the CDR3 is TGTGCCAGTAACGCCGGGACTCCGTGGTATTTT. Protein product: CASNAGTPWYF.

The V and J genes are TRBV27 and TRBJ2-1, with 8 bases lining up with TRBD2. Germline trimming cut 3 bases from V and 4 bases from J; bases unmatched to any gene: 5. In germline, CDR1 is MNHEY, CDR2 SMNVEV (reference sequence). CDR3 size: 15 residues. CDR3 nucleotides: TGTGCCAGCAGTTTTTCGGGAGGGGTGTACAATGAGCAGTTCTTC. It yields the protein CASSFSGGVYNEQFF.

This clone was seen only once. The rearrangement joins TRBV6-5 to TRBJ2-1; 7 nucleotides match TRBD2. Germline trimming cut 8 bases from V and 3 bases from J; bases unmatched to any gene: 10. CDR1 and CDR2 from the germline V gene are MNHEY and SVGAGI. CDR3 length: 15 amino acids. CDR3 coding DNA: TGTGCCAGCCCCCTTCCTAGCGGCCTCTACAATGAGCAGTTCTTC. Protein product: CASPLPSGLYNEQFF.

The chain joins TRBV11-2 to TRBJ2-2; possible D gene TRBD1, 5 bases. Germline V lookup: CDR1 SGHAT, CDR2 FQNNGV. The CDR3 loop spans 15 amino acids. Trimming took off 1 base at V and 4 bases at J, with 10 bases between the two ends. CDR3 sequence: CASSLGLRGTGELFF. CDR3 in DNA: TGTGCCAGCAGCTTAGGTCTAAGGGGCACCGGGGAGCTGTTTTTT.

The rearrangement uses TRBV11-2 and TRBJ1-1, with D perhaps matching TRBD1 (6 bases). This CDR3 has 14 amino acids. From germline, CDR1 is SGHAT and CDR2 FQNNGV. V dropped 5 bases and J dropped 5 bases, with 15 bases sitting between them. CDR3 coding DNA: TGTGCCAGCAGCCCCCCGACAGGCGCTACTGAAGCTTTCTTT. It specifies CASSPPTGATEAFF.

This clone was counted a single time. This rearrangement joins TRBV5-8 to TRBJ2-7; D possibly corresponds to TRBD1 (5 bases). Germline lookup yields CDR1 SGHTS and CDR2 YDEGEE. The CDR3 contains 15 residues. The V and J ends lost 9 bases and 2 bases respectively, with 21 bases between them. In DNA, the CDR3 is TGTGCCACTCCTCCATTCTTTAGGGGAACCTACGAGCAGTACTTC. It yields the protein CATPPFFRGTYEQYF.

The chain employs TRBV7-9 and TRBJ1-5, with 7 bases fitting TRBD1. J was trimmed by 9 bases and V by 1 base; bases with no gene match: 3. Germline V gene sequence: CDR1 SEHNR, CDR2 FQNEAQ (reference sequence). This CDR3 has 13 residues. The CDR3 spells CASSLGQGVPQHF. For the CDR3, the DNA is TGTGCCAGCAGCTTAGGACAGGGCGTGCCCCAGCATTTT. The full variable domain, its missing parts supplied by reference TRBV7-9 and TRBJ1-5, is DTGVSQNPRHKITKRGQNVTFRCDPISEHNRLYWYRQTLGQGPEFLTYFQNEAQLEKSRLLSDRFSAERPKGSFSTLEIQRTEQGDSAMYLCASSLGQGVPQHFGDGTRLSIL.

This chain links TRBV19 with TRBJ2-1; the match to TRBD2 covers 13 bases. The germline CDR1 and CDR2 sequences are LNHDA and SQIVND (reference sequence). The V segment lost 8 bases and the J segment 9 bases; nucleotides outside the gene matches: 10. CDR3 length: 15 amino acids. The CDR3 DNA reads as TGTGCCAGTCAAAAGGGGACTAGCGGGAATACTGAGCAGTTCTTC. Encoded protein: CASQKGTSGNTEQFF. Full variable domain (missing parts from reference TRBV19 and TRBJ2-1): DGGITQSPKYLFRKEGQNVTLSCEQNLNHDAMYWYRQDPGQGLRLIYYSQIVNDFQKGDIAEGYSVSREKKESFPLTVTSAQKNPTAFYLCASQKGTSGNTEQFFGPGTRLTVL.